The clone carrying this TCR beta chain was detected only a few times. A read error may account for a junction end that differs from germline. The V gene's germline CDR1 is LGHNA and CDR2 YSLEER. This CDR3 comprises 14 residues. This sample was taken from a study of blood T cells in healthy people across ages. Through a sample-barcoded 5' primer and a J-beta primer mix, a second PCR was run for roughly 7 to 11 cycles. TCRdb re-called the 5' RACE reads with MiXCR, one entry per CDR3 protein. The sample consists of about 1.1 million distinct CDR3 sequences, around two fifths of them appearing once. The V gene is TRBV4-3, the J gene TRBJ1-6; D perhaps matches TRBD1 (5 bases). The source of this sequence is a man aged 18 to 30 in good health. Sequenced input: blood. The CDR3 bases are TGCGCCAGCAGCCAAGATAAGGGGAGTTCACCCCCCCACTTT. Amino acid sequence: CASSQDKGSSPPHF.